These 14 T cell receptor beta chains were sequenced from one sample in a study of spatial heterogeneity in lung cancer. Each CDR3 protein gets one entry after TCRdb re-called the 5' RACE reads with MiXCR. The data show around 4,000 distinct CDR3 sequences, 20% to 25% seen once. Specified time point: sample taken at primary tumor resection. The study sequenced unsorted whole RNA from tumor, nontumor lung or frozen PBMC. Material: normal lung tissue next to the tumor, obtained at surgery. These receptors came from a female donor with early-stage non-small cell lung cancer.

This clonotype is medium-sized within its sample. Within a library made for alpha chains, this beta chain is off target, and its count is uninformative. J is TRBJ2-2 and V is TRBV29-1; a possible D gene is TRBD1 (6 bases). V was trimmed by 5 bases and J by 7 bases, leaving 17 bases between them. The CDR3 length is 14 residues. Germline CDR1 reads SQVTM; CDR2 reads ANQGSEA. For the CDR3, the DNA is TGCAGCGTTAAACTACAGGGCGACGGCGGGGAGCTGTTTTTT. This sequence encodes CSVKLQGDGGELFF.

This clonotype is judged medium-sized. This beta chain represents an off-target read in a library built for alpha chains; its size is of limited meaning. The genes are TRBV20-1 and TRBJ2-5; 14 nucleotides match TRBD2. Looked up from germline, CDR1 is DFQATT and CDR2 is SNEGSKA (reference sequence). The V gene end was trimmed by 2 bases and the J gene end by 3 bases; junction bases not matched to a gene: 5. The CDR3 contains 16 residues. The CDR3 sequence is CSARTGLAGGKETQYF. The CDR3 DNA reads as TGCAGTGCTAGAACCGGACTAGCGGGAGGTAAAGAGACCCAGTACTTC.

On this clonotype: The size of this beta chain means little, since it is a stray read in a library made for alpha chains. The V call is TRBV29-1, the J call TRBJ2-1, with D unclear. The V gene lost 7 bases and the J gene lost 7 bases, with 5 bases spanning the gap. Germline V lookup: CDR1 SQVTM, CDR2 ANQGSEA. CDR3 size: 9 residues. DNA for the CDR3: TGCAGCGCAGAAAATGAGCAGTTCTTC. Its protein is CSAENEQFF.

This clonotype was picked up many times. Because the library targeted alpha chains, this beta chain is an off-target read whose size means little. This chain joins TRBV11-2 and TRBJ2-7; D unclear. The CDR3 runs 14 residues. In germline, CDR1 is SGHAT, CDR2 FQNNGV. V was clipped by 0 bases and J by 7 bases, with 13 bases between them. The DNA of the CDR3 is TGTGCCAGCAGCTTAGATCGATCCCCCGCTGAGCAGTACTTC. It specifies CASSLDRSPAEQYF.

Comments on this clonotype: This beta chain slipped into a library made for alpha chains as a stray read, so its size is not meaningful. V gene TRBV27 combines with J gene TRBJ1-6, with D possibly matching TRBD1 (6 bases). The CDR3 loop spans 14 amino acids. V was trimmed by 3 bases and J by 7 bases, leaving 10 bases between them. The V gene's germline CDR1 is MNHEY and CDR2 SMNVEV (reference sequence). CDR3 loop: CASSFQGKNSPLHF. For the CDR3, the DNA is TGTGCCAGCAGTTTCCAGGGGAAGAATTCACCCCTCCACTTT.

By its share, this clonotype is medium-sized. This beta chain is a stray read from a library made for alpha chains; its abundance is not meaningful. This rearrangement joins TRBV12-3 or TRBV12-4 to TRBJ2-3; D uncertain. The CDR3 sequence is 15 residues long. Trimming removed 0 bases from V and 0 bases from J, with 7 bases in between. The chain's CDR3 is CASSLALGSTDTQYF. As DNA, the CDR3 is TGTGCCAGCAGTTTAGCGCTAGGAAGCACAGATACGCAGTATTTT.

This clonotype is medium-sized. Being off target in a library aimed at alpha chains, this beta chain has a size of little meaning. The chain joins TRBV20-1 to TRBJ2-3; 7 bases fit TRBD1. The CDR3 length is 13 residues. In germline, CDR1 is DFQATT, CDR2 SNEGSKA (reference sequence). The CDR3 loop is CSPGQPSTDTQYF. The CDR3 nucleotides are TGCAGCCCGGGACAGCCGAGCACAGATACGCAGTATTTT.

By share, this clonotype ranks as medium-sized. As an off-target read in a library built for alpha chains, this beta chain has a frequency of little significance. CDR3 DNA: TGTGCCAGCAGTTTACTAGGGGGCCGGTACGAGCAGTACTTC. Protein: CASSLLGGRYEQYF. V and J are TRBV27 and TRBJ2-7, with TRBD1 identical over 7 bases. CDR1 MNHEY and CDR2 SMNVEV come from the germline V gene (reference sequence). J was trimmed by 4 bases and V by 2 bases; bases with no gene match: 5. There are 14 residues in the CDR3.

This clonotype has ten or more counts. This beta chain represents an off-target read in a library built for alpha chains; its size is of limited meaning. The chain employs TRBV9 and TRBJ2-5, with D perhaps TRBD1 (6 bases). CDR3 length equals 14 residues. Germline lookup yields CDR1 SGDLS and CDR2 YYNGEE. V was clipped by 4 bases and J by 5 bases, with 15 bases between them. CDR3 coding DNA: TGTGCCAGCAGCCCATCCCAGGGGACGGAGACCCAGTACTTC. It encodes CASSPSQGTETQYF. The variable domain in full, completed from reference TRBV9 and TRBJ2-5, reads DSGVTQTPKHLITATGQRVTLRCSPRSGDLSVYWYQQSLDQGLQFLIQYYNGEERAKGNILERFSAQQFPDLHSELNLSSLELGDSALYFCASSPSQGTETQYFGPGTRLLVL.

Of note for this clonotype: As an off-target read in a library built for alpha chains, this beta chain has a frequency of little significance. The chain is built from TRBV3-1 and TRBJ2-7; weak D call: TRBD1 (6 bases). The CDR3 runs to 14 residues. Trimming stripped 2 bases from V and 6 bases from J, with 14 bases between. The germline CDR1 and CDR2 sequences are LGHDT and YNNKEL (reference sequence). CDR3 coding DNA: TGTGCCAGCAGCCAAAAGCCACAGGGTGTCGAGCAGTACTTC. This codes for CASSQKPQGVEQYF.

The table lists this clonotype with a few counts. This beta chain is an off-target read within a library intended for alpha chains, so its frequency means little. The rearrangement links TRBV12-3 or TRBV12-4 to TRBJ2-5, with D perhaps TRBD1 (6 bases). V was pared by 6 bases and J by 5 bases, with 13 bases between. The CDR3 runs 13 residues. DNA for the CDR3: TGTGCCAGCAGCCTCAGGCAGGGGGAGACCCAGTACTTC. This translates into CASSLRQGETQYF.

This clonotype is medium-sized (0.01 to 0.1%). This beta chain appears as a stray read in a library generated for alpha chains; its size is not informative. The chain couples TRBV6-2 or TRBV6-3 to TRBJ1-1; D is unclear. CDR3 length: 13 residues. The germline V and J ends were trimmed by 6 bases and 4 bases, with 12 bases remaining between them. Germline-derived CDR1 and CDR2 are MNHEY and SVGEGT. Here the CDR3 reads CASSHRGGTEAFF. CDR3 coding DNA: TGTGCCAGCAGCCACCGCGGTGGCACTGAAGCTTTCTTT.

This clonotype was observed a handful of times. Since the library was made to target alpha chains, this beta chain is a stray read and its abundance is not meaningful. The CDR3 DNA reads as TGTGCCAGCAGTTTAAGACAGGGGAACTATGAGCAGTTCTTC. The encoded protein is CASSLRQGNYEQFF. The rearrangement links TRBV12-3 or TRBV12-4 to TRBJ2-1, with 8 bases matching TRBD1. The V gene end was trimmed by 2 bases and the J gene end by 8 bases; junction bases not matched to a gene: 5. The CDR3 runs to 14 residues.

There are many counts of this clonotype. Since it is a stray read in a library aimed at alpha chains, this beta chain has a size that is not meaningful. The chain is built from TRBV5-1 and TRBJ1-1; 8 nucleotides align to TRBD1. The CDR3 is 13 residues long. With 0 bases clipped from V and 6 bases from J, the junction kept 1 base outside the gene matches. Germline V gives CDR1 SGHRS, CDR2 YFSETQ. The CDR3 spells CASSLGDRPEAFF. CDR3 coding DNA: TGCGCCAGCAGCTTGGGGGACAGGCCTGAAGCTTTCTTT.